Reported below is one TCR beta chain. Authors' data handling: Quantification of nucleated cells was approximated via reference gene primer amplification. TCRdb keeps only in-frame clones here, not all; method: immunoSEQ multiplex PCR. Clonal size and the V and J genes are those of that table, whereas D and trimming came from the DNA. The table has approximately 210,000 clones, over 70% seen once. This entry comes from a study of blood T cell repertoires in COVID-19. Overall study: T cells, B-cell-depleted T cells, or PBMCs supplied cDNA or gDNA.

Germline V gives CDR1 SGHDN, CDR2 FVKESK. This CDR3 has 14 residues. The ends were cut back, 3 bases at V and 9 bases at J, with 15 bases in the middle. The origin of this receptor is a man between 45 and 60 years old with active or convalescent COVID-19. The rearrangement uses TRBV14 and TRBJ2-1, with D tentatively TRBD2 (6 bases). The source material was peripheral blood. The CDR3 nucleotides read TGTGCCAGCAGCCACCTAAGACGGGGAGGTGAGCAGTTCTTC. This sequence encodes CASSHLRRGGEQFF.